The source of this T cell receptor beta chain is a study of siplizumab effects on memory and regulatory T cells. General study findings and limits: The study found that mappable alloreactive CD4+ clones averaged around 72% Treg-derived with siplizumab and around 25% in controls.

This clone came up a few times. The antigen remains undetermined. The same CDR3 also results from other DNA sequences found in this sample. TCRdb's table, derived via immunoSEQ multiplex PCR, lists solely in-frame clones and lacks some. The sample has over 100,000 clones; 92% are singletons. The clonotype was recovered from a human donor in good health. The source material was Tregs sorted from blood.

The CDR3 sequence is CSARGSYEQYF. The CDR3 coding sequence is TGCAGTGCTAGAGGCAGCTACGAGCAGTACTTC. The V gene is TRBV20-1, the J gene TRBJ2-7; D is unclear. The length of the CDR3 is 11 residues. V lost 1 base to trimming and J lost 3 bases, with 4 bases between them. Germline values: CDR1 DFQATT, CDR2 SNEGSKA (reference sequence).